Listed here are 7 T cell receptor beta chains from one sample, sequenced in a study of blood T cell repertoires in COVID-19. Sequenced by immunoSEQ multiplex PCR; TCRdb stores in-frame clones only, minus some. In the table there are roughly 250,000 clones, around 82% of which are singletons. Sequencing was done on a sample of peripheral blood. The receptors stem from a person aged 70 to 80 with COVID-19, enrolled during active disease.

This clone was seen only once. The CDR3, as DNA: TGCGCCAGCAGCTTGGGTAGTAGCGAGACCCAGTACTTC. Protein sequence: CASSLGSSETQYF. The chain employs TRBV5-1 and TRBJ2-5; no reliable D call. The germline V gene encodes CDR1 SGHRS and CDR2 YFSETQ. There are 13 residues in the CDR3. V was shortened by 0 bases and J by 5 bases, with 8 bases between the two germline ends.

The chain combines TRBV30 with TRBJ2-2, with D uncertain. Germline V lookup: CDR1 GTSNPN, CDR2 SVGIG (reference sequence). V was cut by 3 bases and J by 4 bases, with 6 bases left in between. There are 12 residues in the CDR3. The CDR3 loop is CAWRDFTGELFF. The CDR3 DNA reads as TGTGCCTGGAGAGACTTCACCGGGGAGCTGTTTTTT. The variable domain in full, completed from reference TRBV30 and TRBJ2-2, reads SQTIHQWPATLVQPVGSPLSLECTVEGTSNPNLYWYRQAAGRGLQLLFYSVGIGQISSEVPQNLSASRPQDRQFILSSKKLLLSDSGFYLCAWRDFTGELFFGEGSRLTVL.

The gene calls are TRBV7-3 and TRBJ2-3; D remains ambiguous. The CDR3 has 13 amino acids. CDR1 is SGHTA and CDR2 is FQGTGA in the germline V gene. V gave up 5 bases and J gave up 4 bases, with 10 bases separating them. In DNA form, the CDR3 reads TGTGCCAGCAGCCCTGGCTTGGCAGATACGCAGTATTTT. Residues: CASSPGLADTQYF.

The CDR3 region has the DNA TGTGCCAGCAGCTTCGCGAGTTCAGAGACCCAGTACTTC. This sequence encodes CASSFASSETQYF. The chain links TRBV5-6 to TRBJ2-5, with D unresolved. The germline V gene has CDR1 SGHDT and CDR2 YYEEEE. Trimming shortened V by 2 bases and J by 4 bases, and 9 bases separated the two germline ends. The CDR3 length is 13 residues.

The CDR3 reads CASRTSGSSYNEQFF. CDR3 nucleotides: TGTGCCAGCCGTACTAGCGGGAGCTCCTACAATGAGCAGTTCTTC. This chain links TRBV19 with TRBJ2-1, with TRBD2 matching over 11 bases. The CDR3 consists of 15 residues. V shed 9 bases, J shed 0 bases, and the junction held 4 bases outside the gene matches. CDR1 is LNHDA and CDR2 is SQIVND in the germline V gene (reference sequence).

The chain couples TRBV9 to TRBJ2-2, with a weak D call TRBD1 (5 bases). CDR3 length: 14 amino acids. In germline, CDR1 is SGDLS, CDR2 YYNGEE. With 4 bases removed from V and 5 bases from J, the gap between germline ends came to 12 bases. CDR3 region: CASSLTRQTGELFF. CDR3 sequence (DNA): TGTGCCAGCAGCTTAACGAGACAGACCGGGGAGCTGTTTTTT.

CDR3 bases: TGTGCCAGCAGCGGATGGGACAGCTATTGGTTCTTC. Its protein is CASSGWDSYWFF. The genes are TRBV7-2 and TRBJ2-1; 7 nucleotides agree with TRBD1. The trim removed 5 bases at V and 15 bases at J, leaving 10 bases unmatched. The CDR3 extends over 12 amino acids. In germline, CDR1 is SGHTA, CDR2 FQGNSA.